Listed below are T cell receptor beta chains from one sample, sequenced in a study of blood T cell repertoires in COVID-19. Repertoires were generated with immunoSEQ multiplex PCR, while TCRdb's copy carries only in-frame clones and drops some. This table has a few hundred thousand clones, about 88% appearing once. The sample consisted of peripheral blood. The receptors here all came from a woman between 40 and 50 years old who had recovered from COVID-19. Both conserved end residues are trimmed from each CDR3. Only some rows state a clone size, as once, few, many or a class for expanded clones.

V gene	clone size	J gene	CDR3 protein
TRBV30	few	TRBJ1-1	AWSQATEAF
TRBV23-1	-	TRBJ1-5	ASSQSRDRDLNQPQH
TRBV4-1	few	TRBJ1-3	ASSLHDRLLGNTIY
TRBV10-3	once	TRBJ1-2	AIKTGGYGYT
TRBV7-9	-	TRBJ2-3	ASSLFGEVTDTQY
TRBV28	-	TRBJ1-2	ASSFLPFDGYT
TRBV7-9	many	TRBJ2-4	ASSLSGPGFPGAKNIQY
TRBV6-2/TRBV6-3	-	TRBJ2-3	ASSSGTSGLGTTDTQY
TRBV6-5	-	TRBJ1-2	ASSYDRGYGYT
TRBV5-1	-	TRBJ2-2	ASSLSGPGELF
TRBV9	-	TRBJ2-1	ASSLTVRIADNEQF
TRBV11-2	-	TRBJ2-5	ASSNWAGTGFQETQY
TRBV7-9	once	TRBJ1-1	ASSLGSGTEAF
TRBV11-2	-	TRBJ1-1	ASSILVEAF
TRBV19	-	TRBJ1-2	ASSIDPLYGYT
TRBV28	-	TRBJ2-1	ASRTPGLAGRGEQF
TRBV7-9	few	TRBJ1-2	ASSLGHSSHGYT
TRBV19	-	TRBJ2-5	ASSPTVAEGGTQY
TRBV15	once	TRBJ1-5	ATSRGHGQPQH
TRBV12-3/TRBV12-4	-	TRBJ2-1	ASRGAGNEQF
TRBV15	-	TRBJ1-1	ATSSLSGLDTEAF
TRBV10-3	once	TRBJ2-7	AIQRDPSYEQY
TRBV5-1	-	TRBJ2-2	ASCTPPGQGNTGELF
TRBV7-2	-	TRBJ1-2	ASSSGDRGPYGYT
TRBV4-2	-	TRBJ1-4	ASSQDLGRFTTNEKLF
TRBV6-5	-	TRBJ2-1	ASSYGTGAYNEQF
TRBV30	-	TRBJ1-2	AWTLEQGSRGYT
TRBV11-2	-	TRBJ1-6	ASSFSLVSPLH
TRBV27	-	TRBJ1-6	ASSLESGGPFTPLH
TRBV6-5	-	TRBJ2-1	ASSSQFSGGYNEQF
TRBV2	-	TRBJ2-7	ASRGDSGTYEQY
TRBV11-2	-	TRBJ1-5	ASSVDRNQPQH
TRBV18	-	TRBJ2-3	ASSPRTESTDTQY
TRBV5-6	-	TRBJ1-3	ASSLEGVGGNTIY
TRBV11-1	-	TRBJ1-1	ASSLVFGGTNTEAF
TRBV5-1	-	TRBJ2-5	ASSDLAGGIQETQY
TRBV7-8	-	TRBJ2-2	ASSLASGRFSAGELF
TRBV11-2	-	TRBJ2-2	ASSQNTGELF
TRBV6-5	-	TRBJ2-5	ASSYVAGVQQTQY
TRBV29-1	-	TRBJ1-1	SVGQNTEAF
TRBV10-3	-	TRBJ1-4	AISEATGLGEKLF
TRBV2	-	TRBJ1-2	ASSEFLGGQSEGYT
TRBV5-6	few	TRBJ2-6	ASSLDGRGANVLT
TRBV2	once	TRBJ2-7	ASSLLGRGLYEQY
TRBV5-6	-	TRBJ1-1	ASSLTGNTEAF
TRBV14	-	TRBJ2-5	ASSQGYRGEETQY
TRBV30	-	TRBJ1-1	AWTNGRRATEAF
TRBV6-5	-	TRBJ2-2	ASRLTGDTGELF
TRBV5-6	once	TRBJ2-6	ASSLYRDTGANVLT
TRBV12-5	-	TRBJ1-6	ASGPVEGPLH
TRBV28	-	TRBJ2-5	ASDSPGQGRRTQY
TRBV15	-	TRBJ2-2	ATSRDRESAGELF
TRBV6-5	-	TRBJ2-1	ASSYSAGDYNEQF
TRBV30	-	TRBJ2-5	AWSVGGAGTQY
TRBV10-3	-	TRBJ2-6	AIKAEGVYGANVLT
TRBV7-9	-	TRBJ1-1	ASSLRQGGTAF
TRBV4-3	-	TRBJ1-3	ASSQAYPSSGNTIY
TRBV2	-	TRBJ2-1	ASSGTGEYEQF